These 26 T cell receptor beta chains were sequenced from one sample in a study of cytomegalovirus exposure and HLA in healthy donors. Using immunoSEQ multiplex PCR, the repertoire was profiled, and TCRdb retains in-frame clones only, with some absent. The sample contains approximately 110,000 clones, about 94% of which appear only once. Sequencing was carried out using PBMCs. The receptors were sampled from a woman aged 18-29 years in good health and CMV-seronegative.

The rearrangement joins TRBV2 to TRBJ1-1; TRBD1 agrees at 11 bases. CDR3 length equals 16 residues. V was clipped by 7 bases and J by 3 bases; unmatched bases: 10. Germline V gives CDR1 SNHLY, CDR2 FYNNEI. The CDR3 nucleotides read TGTGCCAGCAATGACGGGACAGGGGGTTTGCACACTGAAGCTTTCTTT. Amino acids: CASNDGTGGLHTEAFF.

The V and J genes are TRBV6-5 and TRBJ1-4; no clear D. The CDR3 is 13 residues long. Germline assignment: CDR1 MNHEY and CDR2 SVGAGI. The V and J ends lost 2 bases and 7 bases respectively, with 8 bases between them. Written as DNA, the CDR3 is TGTGCCAGCAGTTACAGGAGGAGTGAAAAACTGTTTTTT. Protein product: CASSYRRSEKLFF.

DNA for the CDR3: TGTGCCAGCAGCAAGGGACTAGCGGGAGACTCCTACGAGCAGTACTTC. Protein product: CASSKGLAGDSYEQYF. The chain recombines TRBV7-6 with TRBJ2-7; the match to TRBD2 covers 14 bases. Germline V gives CDR1 SGHVS, CDR2 FNYEAQ. The J segment lost 0 bases and the V segment lost 5 bases, leaving 3 bases of the junction unmatched. The CDR3 totals 16 residues.

The V gene is TRBV27, the J gene TRBJ2-7; TRBD2 matches at 11 bases. Germline CDR1 and CDR2: MNHEY and SMNVEV (reference sequence). J lost 4 bases, V lost 6 bases, and 5 bases had no gene match. The CDR3 has 14 residues. CDR3 sequence reads: CASRTLAGGYEQYF. CDR3 in DNA: TGTGCCAGCAGAACTCTAGCGGGAGGATACGAGCAGTACTTC.

This rearrangement joins TRBV9 to TRBJ2-2, with 7 nucleotides matching TRBD2. V lost 3 bases, J lost 0 bases, and 5 bases stayed unmatched. Germline V gene sequence: CDR1 SGDLS, CDR2 YYNGEE. The CDR3 extends over 16 amino acids. This chain's CDR3 is CASSEPAGTNTGELFF. The CDR3 nucleotides read TGTGCCAGCAGCGAACCAGCGGGGACGAACACCGGGGAGCTGTTTTTT.

J is TRBJ2-7 and V is TRBV28, with D perhaps matching TRBD1 (6 bases). V was shortened by 5 bases and J by 0 bases, with 11 bases between the two germline ends. Germline V lookup: CDR1 MDHEN, CDR2 SYDVKM. The CDR3 is made up of 14 amino acids. CDR3 in amino acids: CASSAGTFSYEQYF. The CDR3 DNA is TGTGCCAGCAGTGCCGGGACATTCTCCTACGAGCAGTACTTC.

The rearrangement uses TRBV9 and TRBJ1-2; no definite D call. Germline-derived CDR1 and CDR2 are SGDLS and YYNGEE. The CDR3 length is 17 residues. The V gene lost 0 bases and the J gene lost 4 bases, with 19 bases spanning the gap. The CDR3 region is CASSVGLSGGGFYGYTF. In DNA, the CDR3 is TGTGCCAGCAGCGTAGGTTTATCGGGTGGCGGCTTCTATGGCTACACCTTC.

This chain links TRBV7-9 with TRBJ1-1; D is perhaps TRBD1 (6 bases). Germline lookup yields CDR1 SEHNR and CDR2 FQNEAQ (reference sequence). The CDR3 totals 15 residues. The V gene lost 5 bases and the J gene lost 1 base, with 14 bases spanning the gap. CDR3 DNA: TGTGCCAGCAGCCGGACAGTAGGGCCGAACACTGAAGCTTTCTTT. Amino acids: CASSRTVGPNTEAFF.

This chain connects TRBV5-6 to TRBJ2-5; 11 positions agree with TRBD1. V lost 0 bases, J lost 7 bases, and 8 bases stayed unmatched. CDR3 size: 16 residues. The germline gives CDR1 SGHDT, CDR2 YYEEEE. CDR3 nucleotide sequence: TGTGCCAGCAGCTTGGAGGGGACAGGGGGGCCCAGGACCCAGTACTTC. It codes for CASSLEGTGGPRTQYF.

This chain uses TRBV7-3 with TRBJ1-1, with 7 bases identical to TRBD1. This CDR3 is built from 14 residues. The V and J ends lost 0 bases and 4 bases, in that order; junction bases with no gene match: 2. Germline-derived CDR1 and CDR2 are SGHTA and FQGTGA. CDR3 nucleotides: TGTGCCAGCAGCTTAACAGGGGGCTTCACTGAAGCTTTCTTT. This gives the protein CASSLTGGFTEAFF.

CDR3 bases: TGCGCCAGCAGCTCCTCCGGGTGGGAGGCTAATGAAAAACTGTTTTTT. Its translation is CASSSSGWEANEKLFF. The chain has TRBV5-1 and TRBJ1-4; D ambiguous. Germline V gene data show CDR1 as SGHRS and CDR2 as YFSETQ. The CDR3 covers 16 residues. V gave up 3 bases and J gave up 3 bases, with 15 bases separating them. Looking up the rest from reference TRBV5-1 and TRBJ1-4 gives the full variable domain: KAGVTQTPRYLIKTRGQQVTLSCSPISGHRSVSWYQQTPGQGLQFLFEYFSETQRNKGNFPGRFSGRQFSNSRSEMNVSTLELGDSALYLCASSSSGWEANEKLFFGSGTQLSVL.

V gene TRBV6-1 combines with J gene TRBJ2-3; 8 bases align to TRBD2. The germline CDR1 and CDR2 sequences are MNHNS and SASEGT. V lost 6 bases and J lost 5; bases outside the gene matches: 4. The CDR3 runs 13 residues. CDR3 nucleotide sequence: TGTGCCAGCAGGACACGGGGGGGAGATACGCAGTATTTT. It codes for CASRTRGGDTQYF.

V and J are TRBV7-9 and TRBJ2-7, with 10 bases lining up with TRBD2. J was trimmed by 2 bases and V by 5 bases; bases with no gene match: 3. Germline CDR1 and CDR2: SEHNR and FQNEAQ (reference sequence). The CDR3 consists of 14 residues. The CDR3 DNA reads TGTGCCAGCAGCCAGGGGACTAGCGCCTACGAGCAGTACTTC. Translating gives CASSQGTSAYEQYF.

The rearrangement joins TRBV7-2 to TRBJ1-4; 7 nucleotides line up with TRBD1. The CDR3 runs to 14 residues. Germline V gives CDR1 SGHTA, CDR2 FQGNSA. Unmatched junction bases numbered 6, after V lost 3 bases and J lost 8 bases. CDR3 amino acids: CASSFGTVREKLFF. DNA of the CDR3: TGTGCCAGCAGCTTTGGGACAGTTAGGGAAAAACTGTTTTTT.

The chain has TRBV5-5 and TRBJ2-6, with 11 bases that match TRBD1. Germline V gives CDR1 SGHKS, CDR2 YYEKEE (reference sequence). The length of the CDR3 is 18 residues. The V segment lost 0 bases and the J segment 4 bases; nucleotides outside the gene matches: 6. In DNA form, the CDR3 reads TGTGCCAGCAGCTTGGCCGGGACAGGGGGTTACGGGGCCAACGTCCTGACTTTC. Protein product: CASSLAGTGGYGANVLTF.

The chain couples TRBV13 to TRBJ2-1, with a weak D call TRBD2 (6 bases). The CDR3 runs to 14 residues. From germline, CDR1 is PRHDT and CDR2 FYEKMQ (reference sequence). V was cut by 3 bases and J by 6 bases, with 12 bases left in between. CDR3 nucleotide sequence: TGTGCCAGCAGCTTCGGGGGATCCCTCAATGAGCAGTTCTTC. Translation: CASSFGGSLNEQFF.

The rearrangement uses TRBV27 and TRBJ1-2; D is perhaps TRBD1 (6 bases). The CDR3 sequence is 12 residues long. In germline, CDR1 is MNHEY, CDR2 SMNVEV (reference sequence). Trimming took 6 bases from V and 4 from J, leaving 9 bases between them. The CDR3 loop is CASRDRGYGYTF. CDR3 DNA sequence: TGTGCCAGCAGGGACAGAGGCTATGGCTACACCTTC.

The chain joins TRBV7-3 to TRBJ1-2; D unclear. CDR3 length: 13 residues. V shed 2 bases and J shed 1 base, with 5 bases lying between them. CDR1 is SGHTA and CDR2 is FQGTGA in the germline V gene. This CDR3 reads CASSLYNNYGYTF. CDR3 sequence (DNA): TGTGCCAGCAGCTTATACAATAACTATGGCTACACCTTC.

This rearrangement joins TRBV5-6 to TRBJ2-1, with 11 bases fitting TRBD2. Germline V gives CDR1 SGHDT, CDR2 YYEEEE. The CDR3 runs to 15 residues. The trim removed 4 bases at V and 2 bases at J, leaving 2 bases unmatched. The CDR3 loop is CASSPGLAAYNEQFF. DNA of the CDR3: TGTGCCAGCAGCCCGGGACTAGCGGCCTACAATGAGCAGTTCTTC.

This clone was seen at least ten times. The rearrangement uses TRBV7-8 and TRBJ2-1, with D possibly TRBD2 on 6 matching bases. CDR3 length: 13 residues. V lost 1 base and J lost 10, with 11 bases in between. The V gene's germline CDR1 is SGHVS and CDR2 FQNEAQ. CDR3 in DNA: TGTGCCAGCAGCTTAGTACTAGCCGGGGAGCAGTTCTTC. Amino acids: CASSLVLAGEQFF.

The gene calls are TRBV18 and TRBJ1-4; 10 bases match TRBD1. CDR1 and CDR2 (germline): KGHSH, LQKENI. CDR3 size: 17 residues. The J segment lost 6 bases and the V segment lost 6 bases, leaving 13 bases of the junction unmatched. CDR3 amino acids: CASSRPGQGLYDEKLFF. The CDR3 DNA follows: TGTGCCAGCTCGCGGCCGGGACAGGGGTTATACGATGAAAAACTGTTTTTT.

The V and J genes are TRBV19 and TRBJ2-1, with a weak D call TRBD2 (6 bases). The CDR3 is 16 amino acids. Germline CDR1 reads LNHDA; CDR2 reads SQIVND (reference sequence). Trimming removed 4 bases at V and 5 bases at J, with 18 bases between. CDR3 region: CASSTPGRLRDNEQFF. Here the CDR3 DNA reads TGTGCCAGTAGTACCCCCGGGAGACTAAGAGACAATGAGCAGTTCTTC.

The V call is TRBV7-9, the J call TRBJ2-5; 7 bases map to TRBD1. CDR3 length equals 13 residues. J lost 1 base, V lost 10 bases, and 6 bases had no gene match. Germline CDR1 reads SEHNR; CDR2 reads FQNEAQ (reference sequence). Here the CDR3 DNA reads TGTGCCACCAACGGGGACAGCCAAGAGACCCAGTACTTC. Protein: CATNGDSQETQYF.

The chain couples TRBV5-1 to TRBJ2-5; TRBD1 agrees at 7 bases. Looked up from germline, CDR1 is SGHRS and CDR2 is YFSETQ. V shed 5 bases and J 2 bases; nucleotides not matched to a gene: 12. CDR3 length equals 16 residues. CDR3 coding DNA: TGCGCCAGCAGTTTCATGAACGACAGGGCTCAAGAGACCCAGTACTTC. Its translation: CASSFMNDRAQETQYF.

Written as DNA, the CDR3 is TGTGCCAGCAGCTTGGGGCAGGGGAACGAGCAGTACTTC. This gives the protein CASSLGQGNEQYF. The chain combines TRBV11-2 with TRBJ2-7, with a possible D match to TRBD1 (6 bases). The V and J ends lost 3 bases and 5 bases respectively, with 11 bases between them. The CDR3 spans 13 residues. Germline V gives CDR1 SGHAT, CDR2 FQNNGV.

The chain joins TRBV19 to TRBJ2-3; D gene unclear. Trimming stripped 1 base from V and 6 bases from J, with 11 bases between. The length of the CDR3 is 14 residues. The germline gives CDR1 LNHDA, CDR2 SQIVND (reference sequence). Here the CDR3 DNA reads TGTGCCAGTAGTATAGCCGCAGGCCCCGATACGCAGTATTTT. Translation gives CASSIAAGPDTQYF.